One sample yielded the 3 T cell receptor beta chains listed below, sequenced in a study of control samples from healthy donors and cancer patients. Profiled with immunoSEQ multiplex PCR; TCRdb holds only in-frame clones, not every one. The repertoire holds 100,000 or so clones, with about 88% as singletons. Material: blood. The source of these receptors is a woman between 45 and 65 years old in good health.

The chain employs TRBV9 and TRBJ1-1; no definite D call. Germline V CDR1 and CDR2: SGDLS, YYNGEE. Deletions cut 0 bases from V and 2 bases from J, with 14 bases between. The CDR3 has 16 amino acids. The CDR3 DNA reads as TGTGCCAGCAGCGTAGGACCAGGTCGGGTAAACACTGAAGCTTTCTTT. The encoded protein is CASSVGPGRVNTEAFF.

This chain connects TRBV7-8 to TRBJ2-1; D might be TRBD2 (6 bases). CDR1 SGHVS and CDR2 FQNEAQ come from the germline V gene. V was trimmed by 5 bases and J by 7 bases, leaving 12 bases between them. CDR3 size: 13 residues. Here the CDR3 DNA reads TGTGCCAGCAGCACCATGACTAGTAATGAGCAGTTCTTC. Its protein product is CASSTMTSNEQFF.

This clone was detected only a few times. The chain carries TRBV7-9 and TRBJ2-5, with 8 positions matching TRBD2. Germline V lookup: CDR1 SEHNR, CDR2 FQNEAQ (reference sequence). The CDR3 has 14 residues. Germline trimming cut 3 bases from V and 3 bases from J; bases unmatched to any gene: 3. As DNA, the CDR3 is TGTGCCAGCAGCTTGGGACTAGTGGAAGAGACCCAGTACTTC. Translated, it gives CASSLGLVEETQYF.